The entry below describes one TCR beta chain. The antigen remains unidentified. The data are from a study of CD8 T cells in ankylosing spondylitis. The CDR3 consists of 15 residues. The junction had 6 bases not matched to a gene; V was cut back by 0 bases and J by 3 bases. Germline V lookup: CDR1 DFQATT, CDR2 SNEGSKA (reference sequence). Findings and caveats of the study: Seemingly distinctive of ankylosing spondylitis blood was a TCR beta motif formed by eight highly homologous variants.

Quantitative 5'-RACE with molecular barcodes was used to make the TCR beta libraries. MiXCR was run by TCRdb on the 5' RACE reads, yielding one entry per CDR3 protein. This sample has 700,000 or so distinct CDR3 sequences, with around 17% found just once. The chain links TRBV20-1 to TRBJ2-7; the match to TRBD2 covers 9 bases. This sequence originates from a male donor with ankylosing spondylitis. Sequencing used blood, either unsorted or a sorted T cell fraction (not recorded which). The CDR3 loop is CSARDWSSGIYEQYF. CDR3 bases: TGCAGTGCTAGAGATTGGTCTAGCGGGATCTACGAGCAGTACTTC.